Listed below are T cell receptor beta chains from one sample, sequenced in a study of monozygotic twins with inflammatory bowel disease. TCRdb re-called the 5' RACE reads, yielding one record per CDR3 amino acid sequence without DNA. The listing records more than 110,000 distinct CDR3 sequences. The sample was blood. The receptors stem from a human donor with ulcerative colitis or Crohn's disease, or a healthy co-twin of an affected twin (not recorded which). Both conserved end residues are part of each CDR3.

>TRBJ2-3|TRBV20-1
CSARVIQGNLGGTQYF
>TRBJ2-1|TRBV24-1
CATSDPRQGGPADNEQFF
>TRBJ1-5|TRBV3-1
CASRGTGGNQPQHF
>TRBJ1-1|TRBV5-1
CASSWALNTEAFF
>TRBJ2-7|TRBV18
CASSPLDSLSSYEQYF
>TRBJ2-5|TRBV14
CASSQLGGTQETQYF
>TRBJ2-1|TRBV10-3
CAISRSRDLYNEQFF
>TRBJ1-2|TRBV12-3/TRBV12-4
CASSRQSTNYGYTF
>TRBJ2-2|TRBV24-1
CATSELSSGRFTGELFF
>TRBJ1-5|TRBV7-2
CASSPDRGFNQPQHF
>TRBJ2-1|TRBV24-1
CATSDPGAGDEQFF
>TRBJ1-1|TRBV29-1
CSVPGRGNTEAFF
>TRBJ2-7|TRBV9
CASSVLGIPSYEQYF
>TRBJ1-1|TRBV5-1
CASSGGTGGTEAFF
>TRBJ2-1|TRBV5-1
CASSLVLGTSGYNEQFF
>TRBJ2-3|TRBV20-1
CSAGVGLAGTDTQYF
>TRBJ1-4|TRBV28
CASSRTGTSYEKLFF